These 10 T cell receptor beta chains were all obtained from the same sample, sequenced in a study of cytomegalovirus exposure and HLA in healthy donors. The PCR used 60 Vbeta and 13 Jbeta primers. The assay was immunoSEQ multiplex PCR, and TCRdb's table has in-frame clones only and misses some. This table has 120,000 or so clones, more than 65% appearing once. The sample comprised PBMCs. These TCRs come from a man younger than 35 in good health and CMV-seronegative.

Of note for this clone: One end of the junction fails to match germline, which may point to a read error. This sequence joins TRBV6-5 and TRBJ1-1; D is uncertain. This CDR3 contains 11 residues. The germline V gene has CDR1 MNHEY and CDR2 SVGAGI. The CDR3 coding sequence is TGTGCCAGCAGTTACGAACGGCGGTTGGACTTT. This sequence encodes CASSYERRLDF.

The CDR3 DNA reads as TGCGCCAGCAGCCAGACAGCCGGCGCAGGGCGGAACACTGAAGCTTTCTTT. Protein sequence: CASSQTAGAGRNTEAFF. The chain recombines TRBV4-1 with TRBJ1-1; D is perhaps TRBD1 (5 bases). Deletions cut 3 bases from V and 1 base from J, with 18 bases between. Looked up from germline, CDR1 is MGHRA and CDR2 is YSYEKL. The CDR3 spans 17 residues.

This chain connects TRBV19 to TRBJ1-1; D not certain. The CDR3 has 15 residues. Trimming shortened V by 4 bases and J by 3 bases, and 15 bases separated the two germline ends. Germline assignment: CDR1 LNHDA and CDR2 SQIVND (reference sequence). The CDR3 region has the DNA TGTGCCAGTAGTAGACGGAGGGTGTTAGACACTGAAGCTTTCTTT. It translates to CASSRRRVLDTEAFF.

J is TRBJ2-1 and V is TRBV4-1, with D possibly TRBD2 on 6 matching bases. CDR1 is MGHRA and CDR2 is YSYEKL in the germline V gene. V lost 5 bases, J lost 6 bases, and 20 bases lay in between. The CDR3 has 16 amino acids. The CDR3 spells CASSDPARDPLNEQFF. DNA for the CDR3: TGCGCCAGCAGCGACCCCGCGCGGGATCCCCTCAATGAGCAGTTCTTC.

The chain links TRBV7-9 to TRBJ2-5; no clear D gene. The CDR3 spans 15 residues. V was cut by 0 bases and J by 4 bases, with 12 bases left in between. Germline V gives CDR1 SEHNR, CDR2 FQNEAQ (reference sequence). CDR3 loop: CASSLALSGRETQYF. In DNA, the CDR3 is TGTGCCAGCAGCTTAGCCCTGAGTGGGCGAGAGACCCAGTACTTC.

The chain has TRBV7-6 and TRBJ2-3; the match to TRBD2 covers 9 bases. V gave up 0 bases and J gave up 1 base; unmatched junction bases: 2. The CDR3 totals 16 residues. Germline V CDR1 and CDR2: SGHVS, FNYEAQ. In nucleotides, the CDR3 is TGTGCCAGCAGCTTAGCGATAGCGGGGGGCACAGATACGCAGTATTTT. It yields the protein CASSLAIAGGTDTQYF.

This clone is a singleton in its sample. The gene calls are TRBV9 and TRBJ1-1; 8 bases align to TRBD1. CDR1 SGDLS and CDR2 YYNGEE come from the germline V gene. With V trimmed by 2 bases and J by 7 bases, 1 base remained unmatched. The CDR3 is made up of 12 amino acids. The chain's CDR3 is CASSVGTGEAFF. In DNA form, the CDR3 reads TGTGCCAGCAGCGTGGGGACAGGTGAAGCTTTCTTT.

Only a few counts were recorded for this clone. Written as DNA, the CDR3 is TGCAGCGTTTACAGGAACACTGAAGCTTTCTTT. Encoded protein: CSVYRNTEAFF. This chain uses TRBV29-1 with TRBJ1-1; D gene unclear. The CDR3 loop spans 11 amino acids. Per the germline V gene, CDR1 is SQVTM and CDR2 is ANQGSEA. The germline V and J ends were trimmed by 5 bases and 1 base, with 5 bases remaining between them.

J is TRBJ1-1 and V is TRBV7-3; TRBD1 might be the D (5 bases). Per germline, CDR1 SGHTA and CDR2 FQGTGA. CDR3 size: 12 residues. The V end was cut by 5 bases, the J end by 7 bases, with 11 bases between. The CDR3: CASSPAGGEAFF. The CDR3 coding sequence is TGTGCCAGCAGCCCGGCGGGGGGTGAAGCTTTCTTT.

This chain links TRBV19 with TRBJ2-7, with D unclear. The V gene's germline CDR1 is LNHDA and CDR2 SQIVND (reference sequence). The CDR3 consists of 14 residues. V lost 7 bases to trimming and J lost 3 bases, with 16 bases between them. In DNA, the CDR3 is TGTGCCAGTACCCCCAACCCCGGGTACTACGAGCAGTACTTC. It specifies CASTPNPGYYEQYF. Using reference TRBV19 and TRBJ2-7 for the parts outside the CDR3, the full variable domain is DGGITQSPKYLFRKEGQNVTLSCEQNLNHDAMYWYRQDPGQGLRLIYYSQIVNDFQKGDIAEGYSVSREKKESFPLTVTSAQKNPTAFYLCASTPNPGYYEQYFGPGTRLTVT.